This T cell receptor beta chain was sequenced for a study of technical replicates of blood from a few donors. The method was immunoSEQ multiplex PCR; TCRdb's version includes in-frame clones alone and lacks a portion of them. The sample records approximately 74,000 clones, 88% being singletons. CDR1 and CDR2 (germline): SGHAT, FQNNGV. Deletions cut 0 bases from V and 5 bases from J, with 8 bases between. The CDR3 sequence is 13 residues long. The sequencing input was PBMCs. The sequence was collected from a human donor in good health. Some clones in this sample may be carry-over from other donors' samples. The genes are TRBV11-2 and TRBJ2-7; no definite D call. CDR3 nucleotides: TGTGCCAGCAGCTTAGAAGTCAGGCACGAGCAGTACTTC. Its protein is CASSLEVRHEQYF.